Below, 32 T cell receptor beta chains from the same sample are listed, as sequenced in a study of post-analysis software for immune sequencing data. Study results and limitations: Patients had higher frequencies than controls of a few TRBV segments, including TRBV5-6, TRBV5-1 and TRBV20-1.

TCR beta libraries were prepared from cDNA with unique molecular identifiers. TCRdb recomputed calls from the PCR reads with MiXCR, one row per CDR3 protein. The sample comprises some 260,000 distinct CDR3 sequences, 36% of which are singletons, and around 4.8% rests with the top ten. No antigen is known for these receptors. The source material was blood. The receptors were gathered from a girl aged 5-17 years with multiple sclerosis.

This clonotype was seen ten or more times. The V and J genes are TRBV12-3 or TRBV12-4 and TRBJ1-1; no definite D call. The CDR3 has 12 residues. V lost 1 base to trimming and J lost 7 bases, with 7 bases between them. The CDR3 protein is CASSLGPLEAFF. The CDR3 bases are TGTGCCAGCAGTTTAGGACCCCTTGAAGCTTTCTTT.

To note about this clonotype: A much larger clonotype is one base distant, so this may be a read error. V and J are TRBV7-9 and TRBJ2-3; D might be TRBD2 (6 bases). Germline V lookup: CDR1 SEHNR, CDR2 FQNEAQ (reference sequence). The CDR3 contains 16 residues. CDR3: CAGSLARGGSTDTQYF. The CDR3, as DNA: TGTGCCGGCAGCTTAGCTCGCGGAGGGAGCACAGATACGCAGTATTTT.

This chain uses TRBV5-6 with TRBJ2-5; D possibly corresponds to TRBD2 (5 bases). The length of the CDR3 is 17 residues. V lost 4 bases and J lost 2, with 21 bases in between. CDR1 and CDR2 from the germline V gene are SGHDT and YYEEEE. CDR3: CASSRISSLTGQETQYF. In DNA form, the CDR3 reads TGTGCCAGCAGCCGCATCTCTTCTCTAACGGGGCAAGAGACCCAGTACTTC.

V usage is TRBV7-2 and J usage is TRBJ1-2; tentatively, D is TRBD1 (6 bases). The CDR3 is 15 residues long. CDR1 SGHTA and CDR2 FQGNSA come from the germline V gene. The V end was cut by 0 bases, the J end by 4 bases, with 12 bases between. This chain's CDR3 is CASSLALGGGYGYTF. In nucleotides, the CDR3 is TGTGCCAGCAGCTTAGCGCTCGGAGGGGGCTATGGCTACACCTTC.

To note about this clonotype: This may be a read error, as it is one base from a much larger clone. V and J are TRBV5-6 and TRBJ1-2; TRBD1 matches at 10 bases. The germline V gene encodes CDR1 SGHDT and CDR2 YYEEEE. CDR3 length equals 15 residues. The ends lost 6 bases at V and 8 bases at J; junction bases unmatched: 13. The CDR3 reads CASNTFAGTGEGYTF. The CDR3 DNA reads TGTGCCAGCAACACCTTTGCCGGGACAGGGGAAGGCTACACCTTC.

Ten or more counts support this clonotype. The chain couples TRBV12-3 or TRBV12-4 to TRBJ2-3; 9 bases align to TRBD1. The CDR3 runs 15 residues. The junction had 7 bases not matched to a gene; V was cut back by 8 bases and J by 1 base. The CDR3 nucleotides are TGTGCCAGCCCCCGGACAGGGGCCCGCACAGATACGCAGTATTTT. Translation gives CASPRTGARTDTQYF.

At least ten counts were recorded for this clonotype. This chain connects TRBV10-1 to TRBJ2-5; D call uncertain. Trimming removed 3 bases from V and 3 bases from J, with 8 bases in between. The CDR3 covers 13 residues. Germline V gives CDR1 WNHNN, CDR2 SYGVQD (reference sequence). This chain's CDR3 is CASSDGPKETQYF. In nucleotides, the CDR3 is TGCGCCAGCAGTGACGGGCCAAAAGAGACCCAGTACTTC.

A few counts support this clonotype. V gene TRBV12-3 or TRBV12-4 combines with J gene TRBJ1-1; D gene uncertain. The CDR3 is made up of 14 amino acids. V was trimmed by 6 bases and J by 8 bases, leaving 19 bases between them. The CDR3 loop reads CASSPSLSALEAFF. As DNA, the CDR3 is TGTGCCAGCAGCCCAAGTTTGTCCGCACTCGAAGCTTTCTTT.

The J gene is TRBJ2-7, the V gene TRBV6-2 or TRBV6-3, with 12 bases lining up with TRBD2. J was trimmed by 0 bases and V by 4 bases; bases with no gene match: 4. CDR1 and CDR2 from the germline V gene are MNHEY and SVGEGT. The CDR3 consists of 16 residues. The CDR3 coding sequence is TGTGCCAGCAGTTTCACTAGCGGGGGGATCTCCTACGAGCAGTACTTC. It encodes CASSFTSGGISYEQYF.

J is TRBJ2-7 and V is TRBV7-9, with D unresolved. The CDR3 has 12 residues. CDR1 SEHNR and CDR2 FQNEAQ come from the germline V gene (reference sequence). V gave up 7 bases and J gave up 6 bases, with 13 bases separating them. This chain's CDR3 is CASIGSLGEQYF. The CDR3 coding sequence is TGTGCCAGCATCGGGTCTTTAGGCGAGCAGTACTTC.

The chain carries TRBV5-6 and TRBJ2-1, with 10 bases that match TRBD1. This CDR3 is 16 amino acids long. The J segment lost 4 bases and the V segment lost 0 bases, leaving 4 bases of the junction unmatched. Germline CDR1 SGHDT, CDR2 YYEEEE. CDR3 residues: CASSLATGGDYNEQFF. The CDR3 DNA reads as TGTGCCAGCAGCTTGGCGACAGGGGGCGATTACAATGAGCAGTTCTTC.

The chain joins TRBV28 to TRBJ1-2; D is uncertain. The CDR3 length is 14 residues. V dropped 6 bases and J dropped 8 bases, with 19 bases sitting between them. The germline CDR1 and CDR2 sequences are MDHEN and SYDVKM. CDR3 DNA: TGTGCCAGCAGAGACCGCCTAGGTGAGGTCGGCTACACCTTC. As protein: CASRDRLGEVGYTF.

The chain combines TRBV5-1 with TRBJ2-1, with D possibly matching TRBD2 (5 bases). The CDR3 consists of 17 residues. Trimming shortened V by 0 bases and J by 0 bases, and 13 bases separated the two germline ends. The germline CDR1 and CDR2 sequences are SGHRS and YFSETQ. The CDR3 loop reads CASSLATKRTSYNEQFF. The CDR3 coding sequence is TGCGCCAGCAGCTTGGCCACGAAGCGGACCTCCTACAATGAGCAGTTCTTC.

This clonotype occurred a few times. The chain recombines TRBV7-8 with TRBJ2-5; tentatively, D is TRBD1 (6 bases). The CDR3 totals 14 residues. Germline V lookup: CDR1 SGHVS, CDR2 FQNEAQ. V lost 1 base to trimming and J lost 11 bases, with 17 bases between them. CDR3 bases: TGTGCCAGCAGCTTAGACCCAGGGGCTGGTGAGCAGTACTTC. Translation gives CASSLDPGAGEQYF.

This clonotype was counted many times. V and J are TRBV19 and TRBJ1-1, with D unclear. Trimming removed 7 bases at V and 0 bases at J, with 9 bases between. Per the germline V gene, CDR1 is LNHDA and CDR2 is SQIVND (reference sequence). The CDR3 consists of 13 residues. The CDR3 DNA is TGTGCCAGTAATGGGCGGATGAACACTGAAGCTTTCTTT. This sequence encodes CASNGRMNTEAFF. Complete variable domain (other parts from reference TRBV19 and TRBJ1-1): DGGITQSPKYLFRKEGQNVTLSCEQNLNHDAMYWYRQDPGQGLRLIYYSQIVNDFQKGDIAEGYSVSREKKESFPLTVTSAQKNPTAFYLCASNGRMNTEAFFGQGTRLTVV.

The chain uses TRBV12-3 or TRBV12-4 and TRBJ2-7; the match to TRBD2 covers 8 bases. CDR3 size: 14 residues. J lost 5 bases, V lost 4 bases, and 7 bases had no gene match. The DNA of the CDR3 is TGTGCCAGCAGTTCCGGGACTAGACCAGACGAGCAGTACTTC. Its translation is CASSSGTRPDEQYF.

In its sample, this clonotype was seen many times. The CDR3 sequence is CASSDARTSGPHSYNEQFF. CDR3 bases: TGTGCCAGCAGTGACGCCCGGACTAGCGGGCCCCACTCCTACAATGAGCAGTTCTTC. The chain combines TRBV6-2 or TRBV6-3 with TRBJ2-1; TRBD2 matches at 11 bases. V lost 5 bases and J lost 0; bases outside the gene matches: 12. The CDR3 has 19 amino acids. CDR1 MNHEY and CDR2 SVGEGT come from the germline V gene.

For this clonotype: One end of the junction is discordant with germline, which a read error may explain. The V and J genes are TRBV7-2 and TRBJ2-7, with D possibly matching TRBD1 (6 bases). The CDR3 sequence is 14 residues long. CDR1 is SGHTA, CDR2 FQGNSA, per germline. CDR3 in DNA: TGCGCCAGCAGCTTACAACAGGGCCCCTACGAGCAGTACTTC. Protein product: CASSLQQGPYEQYF.

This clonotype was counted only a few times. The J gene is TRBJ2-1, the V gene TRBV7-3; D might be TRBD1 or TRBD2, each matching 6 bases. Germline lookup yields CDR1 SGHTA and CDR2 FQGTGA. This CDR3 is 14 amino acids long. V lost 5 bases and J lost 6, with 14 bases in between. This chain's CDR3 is CASSLGGLGNEQFF. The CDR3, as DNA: TGTGCCAGCAGCCTTGGGGGGCTTGGCAATGAGCAGTTCTTC. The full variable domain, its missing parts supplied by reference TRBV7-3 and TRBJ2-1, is GAGVSQTPSNKVTEKGKYVELRCDPISGHTALYWYRQSLGQGPEFLIYFQGTGAADDSGLPNDRFFAVRPEGSVSTLKIQRTERGDSAVYLCASSLGGLGNEQFFGPGTRLTVL.

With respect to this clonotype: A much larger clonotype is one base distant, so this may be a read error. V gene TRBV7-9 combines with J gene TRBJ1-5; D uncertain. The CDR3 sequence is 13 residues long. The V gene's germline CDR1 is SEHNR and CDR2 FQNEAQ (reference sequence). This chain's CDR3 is CACSSDSNQPQHF. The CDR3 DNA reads TGTGCCTGCAGCTCTGATAGCAATCAGCCCCAGCATTTT. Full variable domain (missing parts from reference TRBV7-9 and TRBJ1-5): DTGVSQNPRHKITKRGQNVTFRCDPISEHNRLYWYRQTLGQGPEFLTYFQNEAQLEKSRLLSDRFSAERPKGSFSTLEIQRTEQGDSAMYLCACSSDSNQPQHFGDGTRLSIL.

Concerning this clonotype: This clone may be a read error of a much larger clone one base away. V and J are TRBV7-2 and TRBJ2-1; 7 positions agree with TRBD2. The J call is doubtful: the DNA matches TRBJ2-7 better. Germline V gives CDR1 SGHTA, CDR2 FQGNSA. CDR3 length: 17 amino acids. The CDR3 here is CASSEYGRKSSYNEQYF. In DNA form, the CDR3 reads TGTGCCAGCAGCGAATACGGGAGGAAGAGCTCCTACAATGAGCAGTACTTC.

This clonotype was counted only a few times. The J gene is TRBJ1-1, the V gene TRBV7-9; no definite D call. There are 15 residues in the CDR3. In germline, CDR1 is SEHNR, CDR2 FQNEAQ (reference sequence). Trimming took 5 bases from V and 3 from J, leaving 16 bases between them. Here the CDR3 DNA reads TGTGCCAGCAGCCTCAGCTGGCCAAGGGACACTGAAGCTTTCTTT. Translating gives CASSLSWPRDTEAFF.

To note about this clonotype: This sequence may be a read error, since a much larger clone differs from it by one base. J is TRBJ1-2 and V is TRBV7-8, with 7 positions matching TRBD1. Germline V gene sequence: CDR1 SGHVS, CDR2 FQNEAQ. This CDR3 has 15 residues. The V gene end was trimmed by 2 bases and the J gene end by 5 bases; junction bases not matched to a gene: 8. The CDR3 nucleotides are TGTGCCAGCAGCTTACTCCTCGGGACAGAGTATGGCTACACCTTC. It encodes CASSLLLGTEYGYTF.

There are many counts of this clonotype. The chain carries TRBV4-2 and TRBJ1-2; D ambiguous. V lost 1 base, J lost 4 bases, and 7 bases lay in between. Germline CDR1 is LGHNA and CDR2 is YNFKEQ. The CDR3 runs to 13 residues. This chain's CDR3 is CASSQGDIYGYTF. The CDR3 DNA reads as TGTGCCAGCAGCCAAGGAGATATCTATGGCTACACCTTC.

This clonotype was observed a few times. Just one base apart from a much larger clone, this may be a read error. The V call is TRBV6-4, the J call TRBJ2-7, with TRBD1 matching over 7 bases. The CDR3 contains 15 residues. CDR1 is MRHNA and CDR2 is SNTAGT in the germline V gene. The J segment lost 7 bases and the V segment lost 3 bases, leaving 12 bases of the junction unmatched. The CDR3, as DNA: TGTGCCAGCAGTGAAGGTACAGGGGCCGGGAATGAGCAGTACTTC. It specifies CASSEGTGAGNEQYF.

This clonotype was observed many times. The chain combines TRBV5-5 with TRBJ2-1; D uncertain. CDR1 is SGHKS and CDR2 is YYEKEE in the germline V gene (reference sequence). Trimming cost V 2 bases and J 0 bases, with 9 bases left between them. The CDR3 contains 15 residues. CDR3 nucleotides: TGTGCCAGCAGCTTTTCGCAGGTCTCCTACAATGAGCAGTTCTTC. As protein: CASSFSQVSYNEQFF.

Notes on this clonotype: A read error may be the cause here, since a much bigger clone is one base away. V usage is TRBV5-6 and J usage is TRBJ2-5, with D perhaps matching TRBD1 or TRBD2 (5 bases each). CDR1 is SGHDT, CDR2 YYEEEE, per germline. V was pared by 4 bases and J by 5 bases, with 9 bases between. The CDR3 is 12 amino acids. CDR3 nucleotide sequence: TGTGCCAGCAGCGAGGGGTGGGAGACCCAGTACTTC. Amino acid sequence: CASSEGWETQYF.

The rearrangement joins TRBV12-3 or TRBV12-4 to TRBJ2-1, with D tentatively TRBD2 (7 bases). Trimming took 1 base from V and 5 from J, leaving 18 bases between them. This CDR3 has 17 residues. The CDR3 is CASSLGGSVGQNNEQFF. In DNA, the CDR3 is TGTGCCAGCAGTTTAGGCGGGAGCGTAGGACAGAACAATGAGCAGTTCTTC.

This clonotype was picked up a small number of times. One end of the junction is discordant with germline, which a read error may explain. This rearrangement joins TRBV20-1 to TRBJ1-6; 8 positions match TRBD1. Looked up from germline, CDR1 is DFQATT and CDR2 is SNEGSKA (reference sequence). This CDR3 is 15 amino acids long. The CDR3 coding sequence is TGCAGTACTAGAGACAGGGGACAGGCGGATTCACCCCTCCACTTT. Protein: CSTRDRGQADSPLHF.

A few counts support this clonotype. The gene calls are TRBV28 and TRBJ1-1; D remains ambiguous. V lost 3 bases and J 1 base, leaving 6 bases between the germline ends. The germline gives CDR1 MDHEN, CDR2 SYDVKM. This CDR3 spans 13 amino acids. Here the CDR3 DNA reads TGTGCCAGCAGTTTCAGAGGGAACACTGAAGCTTTCTTT. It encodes CASSFRGNTEAFF.

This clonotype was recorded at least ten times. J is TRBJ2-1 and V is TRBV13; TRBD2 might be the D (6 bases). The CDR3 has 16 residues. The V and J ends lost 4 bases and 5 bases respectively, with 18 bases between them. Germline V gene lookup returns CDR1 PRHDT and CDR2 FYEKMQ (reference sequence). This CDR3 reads CASSSRLASAHNEQFF. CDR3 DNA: TGTGCCAGCAGCTCCAGGTTGGCTAGCGCCCACAATGAGCAGTTCTTC.

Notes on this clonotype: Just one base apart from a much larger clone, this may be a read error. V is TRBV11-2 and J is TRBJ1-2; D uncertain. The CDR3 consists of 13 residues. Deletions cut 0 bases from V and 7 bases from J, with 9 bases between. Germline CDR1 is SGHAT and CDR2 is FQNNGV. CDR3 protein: CASSLDSGCGYTF. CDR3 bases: TGTGCCAGCAGCTTAGATTCGGGCTGTGGCTACACCTTC.